Below, one TCR beta chain is given with its context. These data originate in a study of cytomegalovirus exposure and HLA in healthy donors. The PCR used 60 Vbeta and 13 Jbeta primers. Assay used: immunoSEQ multiplex PCR; TCRdb lists only in-frame clones, some missing. In the table there are roughly 180,000 clones, roughly 80% of which are singletons. V gave up 7 bases and J gave up 5 bases, with 14 bases separating them. The CDR3 loop spans 14 amino acids. Germline V lookup: CDR1 SGHNT, CDR2 YENEEA. Sequenced input: PBMCs. The clonotype originates from a female donor in good health and CMV-seronegative. The rearrangement joins TRBV11-3 to TRBJ2-2; D may be TRBD1 (5 bases). This chain's CDR3 is CASTQAGLTGELFF. The CDR3 DNA reads TGTGCCAGCACCCAAGCAGGGCTTACCGGGGAGCTGTTTTTT.